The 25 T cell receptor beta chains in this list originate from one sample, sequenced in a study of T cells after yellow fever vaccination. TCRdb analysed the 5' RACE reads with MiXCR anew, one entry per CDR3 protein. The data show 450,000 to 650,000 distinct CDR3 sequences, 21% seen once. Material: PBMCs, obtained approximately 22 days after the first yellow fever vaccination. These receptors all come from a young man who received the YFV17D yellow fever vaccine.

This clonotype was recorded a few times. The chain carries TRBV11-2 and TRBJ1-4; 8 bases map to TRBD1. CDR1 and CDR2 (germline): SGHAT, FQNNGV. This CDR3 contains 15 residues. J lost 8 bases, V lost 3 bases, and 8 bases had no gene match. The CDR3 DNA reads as TGTGCCAGCAGCTTCACGACAGGGGTAGCAGAAAAACTGTTTTTT. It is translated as CASSFTTGVAEKLFF.

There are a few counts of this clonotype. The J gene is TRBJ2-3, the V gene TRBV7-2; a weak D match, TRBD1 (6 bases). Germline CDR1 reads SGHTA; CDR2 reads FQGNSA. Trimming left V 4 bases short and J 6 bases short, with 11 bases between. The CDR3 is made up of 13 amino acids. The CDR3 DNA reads TGTGCCAGCAGCTCTACAGGGAAGGATACGCAGTATTTT. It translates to CASSSTGKDTQYF.

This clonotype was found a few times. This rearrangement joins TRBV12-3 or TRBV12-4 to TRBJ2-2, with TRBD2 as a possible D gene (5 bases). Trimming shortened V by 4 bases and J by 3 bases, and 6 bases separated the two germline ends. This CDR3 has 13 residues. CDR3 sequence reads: CASSWRDTGELFF. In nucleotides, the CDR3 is TGTGCCAGCAGTTGGCGGGACACCGGGGAGCTGTTTTTT.

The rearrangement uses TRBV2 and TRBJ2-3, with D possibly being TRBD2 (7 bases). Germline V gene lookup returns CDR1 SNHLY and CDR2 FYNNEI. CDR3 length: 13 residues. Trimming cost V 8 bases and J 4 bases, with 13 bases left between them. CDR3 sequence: CASAGAGADTQYF. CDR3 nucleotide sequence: TGTGCCAGCGCGGGGGCGGGGGCAGATACGCAGTATTTT. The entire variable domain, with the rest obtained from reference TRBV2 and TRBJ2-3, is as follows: EPEVTQTPSHQVTQMGQEVILRCVPISNHLYFYWYRQILGQKVEFLVSFYNNEISEKSEIFDDQFSVERPDGSNFTLKIRSTKLEDSAMYFCASAGAGADTQYFGPGTRLTVL.

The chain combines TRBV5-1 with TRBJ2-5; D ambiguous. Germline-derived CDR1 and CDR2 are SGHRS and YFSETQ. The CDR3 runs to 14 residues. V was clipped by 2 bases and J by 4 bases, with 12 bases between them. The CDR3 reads CASSFFGETETQYF. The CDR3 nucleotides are TGCGCCAGCAGCTTTTTTGGGGAAACAGAGACCCAGTACTTC. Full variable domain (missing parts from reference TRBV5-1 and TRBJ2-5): KAGVTQTPRYLIKTRGQQVTLSCSPISGHRSVSWYQQTPGQGLQFLFEYFSETQRNKGNFPGRFSGRQFSNSRSEMNVSTLELGDSALYLCASSFFGETETQYFGPGTRLLVL.

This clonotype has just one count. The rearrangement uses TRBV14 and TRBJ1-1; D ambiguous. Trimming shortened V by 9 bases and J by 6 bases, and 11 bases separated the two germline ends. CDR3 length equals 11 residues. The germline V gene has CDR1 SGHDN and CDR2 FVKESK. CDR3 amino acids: CARGILAEAFF. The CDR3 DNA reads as TGTGCCAGAGGAATACTTGCTGAAGCTTTCTTT.

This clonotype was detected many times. The CDR3 is CASSPGTGFFTIYF. The CDR3, as DNA: TGTGCCAGCAGTCCCGGGACCGGGTTTTTCACCATATATTTT. This chain connects TRBV12-3 or TRBV12-4 to TRBJ1-3, with a weak D call TRBD1 (5 bases). This CDR3 comprises 14 residues. Trimming removed 5 bases at V and 9 bases at J, with 17 bases between.

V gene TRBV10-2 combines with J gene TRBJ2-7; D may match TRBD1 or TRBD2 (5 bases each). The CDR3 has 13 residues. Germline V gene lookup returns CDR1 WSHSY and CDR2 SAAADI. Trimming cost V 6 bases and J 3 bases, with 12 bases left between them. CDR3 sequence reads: CASRQGVNYEQYF. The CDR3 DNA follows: TGCGCCAGCAGGCAGGGAGTGAACTACGAGCAGTACTTC.

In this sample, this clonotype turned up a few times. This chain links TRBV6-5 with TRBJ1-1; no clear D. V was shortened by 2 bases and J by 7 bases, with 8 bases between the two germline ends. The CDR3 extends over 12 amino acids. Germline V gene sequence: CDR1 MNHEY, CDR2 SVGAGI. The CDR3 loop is CASSYQDGEAFF. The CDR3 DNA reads TGTGCCAGCAGTTACCAGGACGGTGAAGCTTTCTTT.

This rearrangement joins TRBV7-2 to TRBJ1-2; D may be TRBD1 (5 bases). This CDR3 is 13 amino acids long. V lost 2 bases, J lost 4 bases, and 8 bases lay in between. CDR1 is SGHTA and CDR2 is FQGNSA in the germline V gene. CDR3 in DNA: TGTGCCAGCAGCTTATCAGGGATCTATGGCTACACCTTC. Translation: CASSLSGIYGYTF.

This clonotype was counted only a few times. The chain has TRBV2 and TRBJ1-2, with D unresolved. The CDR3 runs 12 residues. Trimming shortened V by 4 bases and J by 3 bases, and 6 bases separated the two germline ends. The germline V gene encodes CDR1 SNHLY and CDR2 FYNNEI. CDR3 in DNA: TGTGCCAGCAGTGCGACGGACTATGGCTACACCTTC. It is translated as CASSATDYGYTF.

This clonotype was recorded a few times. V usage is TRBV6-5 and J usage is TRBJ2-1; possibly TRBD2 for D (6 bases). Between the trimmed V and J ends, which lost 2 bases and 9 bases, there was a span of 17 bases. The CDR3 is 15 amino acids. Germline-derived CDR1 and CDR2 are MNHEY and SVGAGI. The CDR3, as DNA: TGTGCCAGCAGTTACCCCCGACAACCGGAGGGTGAGCAGTTCTTC. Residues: CASSYPRQPEGEQFF.

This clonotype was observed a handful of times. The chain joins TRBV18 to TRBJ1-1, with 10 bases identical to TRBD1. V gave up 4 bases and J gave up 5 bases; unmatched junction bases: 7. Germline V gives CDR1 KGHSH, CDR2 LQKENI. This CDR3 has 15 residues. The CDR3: CASSLAGTGVTEAFF. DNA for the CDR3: TGTGCCAGCTCACTCGCCGGGACAGGGGTTACTGAAGCTTTCTTT.

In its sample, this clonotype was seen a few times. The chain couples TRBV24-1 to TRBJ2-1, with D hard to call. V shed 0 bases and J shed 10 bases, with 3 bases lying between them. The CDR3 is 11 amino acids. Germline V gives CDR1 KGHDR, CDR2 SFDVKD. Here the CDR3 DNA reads TGTGCCACCAGTGATTTGGAGGAGCAGTTCTTC. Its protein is CATSDLEEQFF.

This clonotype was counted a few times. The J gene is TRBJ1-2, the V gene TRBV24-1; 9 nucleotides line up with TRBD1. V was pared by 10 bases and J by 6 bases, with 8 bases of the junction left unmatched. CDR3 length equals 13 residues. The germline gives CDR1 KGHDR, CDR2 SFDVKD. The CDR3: CATGTGNVNGYTF. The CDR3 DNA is TGTGCCACAGGGACAGGGAATGTGAATGGCTACACCTTC.

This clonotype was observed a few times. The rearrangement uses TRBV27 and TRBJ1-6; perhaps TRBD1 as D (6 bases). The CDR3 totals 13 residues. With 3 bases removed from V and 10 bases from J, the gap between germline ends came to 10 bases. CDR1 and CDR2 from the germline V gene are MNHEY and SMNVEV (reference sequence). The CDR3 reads CASSFRGSSPLHF. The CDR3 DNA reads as TGTGCCAGCAGTTTCAGGGGCTCCTCACCCCTCCACTTT.

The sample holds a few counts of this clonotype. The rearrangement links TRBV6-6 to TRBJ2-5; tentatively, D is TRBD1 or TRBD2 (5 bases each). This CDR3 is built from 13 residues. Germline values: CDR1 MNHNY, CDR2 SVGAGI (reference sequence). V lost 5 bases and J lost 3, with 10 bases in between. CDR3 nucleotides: TGTGCCAGCAGTCCAGAGGGGAAAGAGACCCAGTACTTC. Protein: CASSPEGKETQYF.

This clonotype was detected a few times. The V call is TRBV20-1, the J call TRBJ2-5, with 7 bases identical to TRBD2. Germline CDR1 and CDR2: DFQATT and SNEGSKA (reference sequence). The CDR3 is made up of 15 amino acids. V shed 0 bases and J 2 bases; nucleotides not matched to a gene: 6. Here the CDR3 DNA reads TGCAGTGCTAGAGATTTGGCGGGGGAGCAAGAGACCCAGTACTTC. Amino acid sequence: CSARDLAGEQETQYF.

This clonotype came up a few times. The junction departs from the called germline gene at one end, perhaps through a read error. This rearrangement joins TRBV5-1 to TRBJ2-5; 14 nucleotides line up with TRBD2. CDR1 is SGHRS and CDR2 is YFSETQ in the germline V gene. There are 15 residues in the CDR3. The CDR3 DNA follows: TGCGCCAGCAGCTTGGTTTGGGGGACTAGCGGGAGAACCCACTTC. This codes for CASSLVWGTSGRTHF.

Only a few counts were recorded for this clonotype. CDR3: CSARGTKNTEAFF. The CDR3 DNA follows: TGCAGTGCTAGAGGGACGAAAAACACTGAAGCTTTCTTT. V and J are TRBV20-1 and TRBJ1-1; D ambiguous. Trimming shortened V by 1 base and J by 2 bases, and 8 bases separated the two germline ends. Per germline, CDR1 DFQATT and CDR2 SNEGSKA (reference sequence). The CDR3 contains 13 residues.

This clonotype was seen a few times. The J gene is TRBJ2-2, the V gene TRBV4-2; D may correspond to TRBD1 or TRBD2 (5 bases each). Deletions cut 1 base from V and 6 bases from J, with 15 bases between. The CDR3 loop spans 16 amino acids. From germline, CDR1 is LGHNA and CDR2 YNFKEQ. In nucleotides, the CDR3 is TGTGCCAGCAGCCAAGGATCCGGGACGACGGCCGGGGAGCTGTTTTTT. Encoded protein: CASSQGSGTTAGELFF.

DNA for the CDR3: TGTGCCAGTAGAAACCGGGACAGCAACACCGGGGAGCTGTTTTTT. Protein: CASRNRDSNTGELFF. The genes are TRBV19 and TRBJ2-2, with 7 bases aligning to TRBD1. This CDR3 region has 15 residues. V shed 6 bases and J 2 bases; nucleotides not matched to a gene: 6. CDR1 and CDR2 from the germline V gene are LNHDA and SQIVND (reference sequence).

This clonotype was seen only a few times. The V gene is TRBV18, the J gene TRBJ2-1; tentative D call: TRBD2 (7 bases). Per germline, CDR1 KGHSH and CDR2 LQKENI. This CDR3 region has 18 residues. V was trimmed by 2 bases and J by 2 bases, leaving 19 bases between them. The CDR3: CASSPSALAGAPYNEQFF. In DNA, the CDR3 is TGTGCCAGCTCACCATCGGCCCTGGCGGGGGCACCCTACAATGAGCAGTTCTTC. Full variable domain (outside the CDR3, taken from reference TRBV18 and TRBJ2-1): NAGVMQNPRHLVRRRGQEARLRCSPMKGHSHVYWYRQLPEEGLKFMVYLQKENIIDESGMPKERFSAEFPKEGPSILRIQQVVRGDSAAYFCASSPSALAGAPYNEQFFGPGTRLTVL.

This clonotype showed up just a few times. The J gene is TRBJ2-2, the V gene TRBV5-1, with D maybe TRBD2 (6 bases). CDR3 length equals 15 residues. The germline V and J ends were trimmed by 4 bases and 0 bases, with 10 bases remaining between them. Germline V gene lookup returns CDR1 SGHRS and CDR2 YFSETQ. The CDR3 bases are TGCGCCAGCAGCAAAGGAGGGCCGAACACCGGGGAGCTGTTTTTT. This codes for CASSKGGPNTGELFF.

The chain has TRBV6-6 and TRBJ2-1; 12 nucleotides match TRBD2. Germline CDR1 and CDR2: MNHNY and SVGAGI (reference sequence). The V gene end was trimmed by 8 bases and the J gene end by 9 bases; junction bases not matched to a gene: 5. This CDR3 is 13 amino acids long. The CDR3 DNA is TGTGCCAGCTTACTAGCGGGGGGAGCTGAGCAGTTCTTC. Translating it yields CASLLAGGAEQFF.